The sequence of this T cell receptor (beta chain) was determined in a study of blood T cell repertoires in COVID-19. Germline values: CDR1 MNHEY, CDR2 SVGAGI. The CDR3 has 14 residues. V was shortened by 6 bases and J by 5 bases, with 13 bases between the two germline ends. As processed by the authors: Estimates of nucleated cell counts were drawn from the amplification of reference gene primers. Generated by immunoSEQ multiplex PCR, the TCRdb table keeps only in-frame clones and is missing some. D and trimming were read from the DNA, whereas the V and J calls and clone size are those reported in that table. Among some 270,000 clones listed, approximately 85% were seen once. Which cohort a participant joined came from the clinical history participants gave. Up to 2 weeks before entering the study, exposed participants had met a COVID-19 case.

The chain employs TRBV6-5 and TRBJ1-4; TRBD1 is a possible D gene (6 bases). What was sequenced was PBMCs or T cells enriched from blood (not recorded which). The TCR was taken from a woman in her forties or fifties who had been exposed to COVID-19. The chain's CDR3 is CASSFGQPNEKLFF. The CDR3 coding sequence is TGTGCCAGCAGCTTCGGACAGCCGAATGAAAAACTGTTTTTT.